The next 28 T cell receptor beta chains were all read from a single sample in a study of OX40 agonist ivuxolimab in advanced cancers. Clones were sequenced by immunoSEQ multiplex PCR, and TCRdb holds only the in-frame ones, with some missing. The table includes tens of thousands of clones, around nine tenths detected once. Sample: CD4+ or CD8+ T cells sorted from blood, taken in a trial of the OX40 agonist ivuxolimab. Source of these receptors: an adult with an advanced solid tumor such as melanoma, head and neck, liver or kidney cancer.

The J gene is TRBJ1-4, the V gene TRBV4-3; D not certain. The CDR3 length is 15 residues. Germline values: CDR1 LGHNA, CDR2 YSLEER. V was shortened by 3 bases and J by 7 bases, with 15 bases between the two germline ends. CDR3 bases: TGCGCCAGCAGCCAGCGAGCAAGGGAGATTGAAAAACTGTTTTTT. It yields the protein CASSQRAREIEKLFF.

J is TRBJ2-1 and V is TRBV5-1, with a weak D call TRBD2 (6 bases). CDR3 size: 15 residues. The V end lost 2 bases, the J end lost 10 bases, and 19 bases lay between the germline ends. Germline V gene sequence: CDR1 SGHRS, CDR2 YFSETQ. Here the CDR3 reads CASSFPGTPRREQFF. Here the CDR3 DNA reads TGCGCCAGCAGCTTCCCCGGGACTCCTAGGAGGGAGCAGTTCTTC.

The rearrangement uses TRBV7-3 and TRBJ1-1; D might be TRBD1 (5 bases). This CDR3 has 17 amino acids. CDR1 is SGHTA and CDR2 is FQGTGA in the germline V gene. The ends were cut back, 1 base at V and 6 bases at J, with 21 bases in the middle. The CDR3 is CASSLIGEPGLFAEAFF. The CDR3 DNA follows: TGTGCCAGCAGCTTAATAGGGGAACCGGGTCTGTTCGCTGAAGCTTTCTTT.

The V and J genes are TRBV9 and TRBJ1-1; no firm D call. The CDR3 length is 15 residues. V lost 2 bases to trimming and J lost 5 bases, with 16 bases between them. Germline V gene sequence: CDR1 SGDLS, CDR2 YYNGEE. This CDR3 is CASSVSMAGWTEAFF. As DNA, the CDR3 is TGTGCCAGCAGCGTCTCAATGGCGGGGTGGACTGAAGCTTTCTTT.

Turning to this clone: Because it lacks the conserved phenylalanine or tryptophan at the end, this CDR3 is likely a read error. V and J are TRBV5-4 and TRBJ1-6; D is uncertain. Trimming stripped 0 bases from V and 4 bases from J, with 8 bases between. CDR1 and CDR2 (germline): SGHNT, YYREEE (reference sequence). The CDR3 consists of 15 residues. CDR3 amino acids: CASSLDRGYNSPLHL. CDR3 DNA: TGTGCCAGCAGCTTGGACCGGGGTTATAATTCACCCCTCCACCTT.

The gene calls are TRBV6-5 and TRBJ1-1; D is ambiguous. The CDR3 is 15 residues long. Trimming took 5 bases from V and 1 from J, leaving 14 bases between them. Looked up from germline, CDR1 is MNHEY and CDR2 is SVGAGI. The CDR3 sequence: CASSPESEPNTEAFF. As DNA, the CDR3 is TGTGCCAGCAGTCCCGAGTCAGAGCCGAACACTGAAGCTTTCTTT.

Here the CDR3 reads CASGEELSEQYF. CDR3 DNA sequence: TGTGCCAGCGGCGAGGAGTTATCCGAGCAGTACTTC. This chain links TRBV13 with TRBJ2-7; D gene ambiguous. The CDR3 is made up of 12 amino acids. Germline CDR1 reads PRHDT; CDR2 reads FYEKMQ (reference sequence). Trimming pared 8 bases from V and 6 bases from J, leaving 14 bases between. The full variable domain, its missing parts supplied by reference TRBV13 and TRBJ2-7, is AAGVIQSPRHLIKEKRETATLKCYPIPRHDTVYWYQQGPGQDPQFLISFYEKMQSDKGSIPDRFSAQQFSDYHSELNMSSLELGDSALYFCASGEELSEQYFGPGTRLTVT.

This chain connects TRBV28 to TRBJ1-5, with D hard to call. CDR3 length: 12 residues. The germline V gene encodes CDR1 MDHEN and CDR2 SYDVKM. Trimming pared 3 bases from V and 3 bases from J, leaving 3 bases between. The CDR3 DNA sequence: TGTGCCAGCAGTTTTTCCAATCAGCCCCAGCATTTT. The encoded protein is CASSFSNQPQHF.

The rearrangement joins TRBV15 to TRBJ2-3; TRBD1 matches 9 bases. Trimming cost V 2 bases and J 6 bases; bases outside gene matches: 9. The CDR3 loop spans 16 amino acids. In germline, CDR1 is LNHNV, CDR2 YYDKDF (reference sequence). The CDR3 region is CATSRPRDRDYDTQYF. Written as DNA, the CDR3 is TGTGCCACCAGCAGACCCCGGGACAGGGATTATGATACGCAGTATTTT.

The V and J genes are TRBV7-9 and TRBJ1-2; no reliable D call. The CDR3 sequence is 17 residues long. Trimming left V 0 bases short and J 4 bases short, with 18 bases between. Germline assignment: CDR1 SEHNR and CDR2 FQNEAQ (reference sequence). The CDR3 sequence: CASSLAVMVKGGYGYTF. CDR3 bases: TGTGCCAGCAGCTTAGCTGTGATGGTGAAGGGAGGCTATGGCTACACCTTC.

This clone appeared once. The chain couples TRBV19 to TRBJ2-7, with D perhaps TRBD2 (5 bases). The CDR3 runs to 15 residues. V lost 8 bases to trimming and J lost 0 bases, with 17 bases between them. CDR1 and CDR2 (germline): LNHDA, SQIVND (reference sequence). CDR3 coding DNA: TGTGCCAGTCGGCTCCGGGATACGAACTCCTACGAGCAGTACTTC. This encodes CASRLRDTNSYEQYF.

The J gene is TRBJ2-7, the V gene TRBV6-6; maybe TRBD2 (5 bases). In germline, CDR1 is MNHNY, CDR2 SVGAGI (reference sequence). CDR3 length: 12 amino acids. Trimming took off 5 bases at V and 7 bases at J, with 12 bases between the two ends. This chain's CDR3 is CASSDGGVEQYF. The CDR3 coding sequence is TGTGCCAGCAGTGACGGAGGAGTGGAGCAGTACTTC.

The gene calls are TRBV14 and TRBJ2-5; 9 nucleotides agree with TRBD2. Trimming at V came to 0 bases and at J to 3 bases, leaving 11 bases not matched to a gene. The V gene's germline CDR1 is SGHDN and CDR2 FVKESK. The CDR3 sequence is 18 residues long. The CDR3 spells CASSQDKKAGGIKETQYF. The CDR3 DNA follows: TGTGCCAGCAGCCAAGATAAGAAGGCGGGGGGGATTAAAGAGACCCAGTACTTC.

The chain has TRBV27 and TRBJ2-5; D might be TRBD2 (5 bases). V was clipped by 2 bases and J by 3 bases, with 10 bases between them. The CDR3 is made up of 14 amino acids. The germline V gene encodes CDR1 MNHEY and CDR2 SMNVEV (reference sequence). The CDR3 DNA follows: TGTGCCAGCAGTTTACGGGGTTTAGAAGAGACCCAGTACTTC. Translating it yields CASSLRGLEETQYF.

The chain is built from TRBV6-5 and TRBJ2-5; D assignment may be TRBD1 or TRBD2 (6 bases each). This CDR3 has 16 amino acids. The V end lost 0 bases, the J end lost 2 bases, and 13 bases lay between the germline ends. CDR1 and CDR2 from the germline V gene are MNHEY and SVGAGI. The CDR3 reads CASSYSKGGLQETQYF. The CDR3 nucleotides read TGTGCCAGCAGTTACTCGAAGGGGGGCTTACAAGAGACCCAGTACTTC.

This chain links TRBV5-1 with TRBJ2-1; TRBD1 aligns across 9 bases. The CDR3 runs 16 residues. The ends lost 3 bases at V and 6 bases at J; junction bases unmatched: 10. Germline CDR1 SGHRS, CDR2 YFSETQ. DNA for the CDR3: TGCGCCAGCAGCTCGGAGACCGGGACAGGGTTCAATGAGCAGTTCTTC. Translation: CASSSETGTGFNEQFF.

The table lists this clone with a few counts. This chain joins TRBV4-1 and TRBJ2-7; 7 positions match TRBD1. Germline V lookup: CDR1 MGHRA, CDR2 YSYEKL. CDR3 length: 14 amino acids. V trimming: 1 base; J trimming: 0 bases; junction bases outside the gene matches: 0. CDR3 region: CASSQGQGSYEQYF. The CDR3 coding sequence is TGCGCCAGCAGCCAAGGACAGGGCTCCTACGAGCAGTACTTC.

V usage is TRBV9 and J usage is TRBJ1-5; D not resolved. V was clipped by 4 bases and J by 0 bases, with 8 bases between them. Germline values: CDR1 SGDLS, CDR2 YYNGEE. The CDR3 has 14 residues. CDR3 nucleotide sequence: TGTGCCAGCAGCCCGGAAAATAGCAATCAGCCCCAGCATTTT. Its protein is CASSPENSNQPQHF.

This chain joins TRBV28 and TRBJ1-5; tentatively, D is TRBD1 (6 bases). V was cut by 5 bases and J by 4 bases, with 15 bases left in between. From germline, CDR1 is MDHEN and CDR2 SYDVKM. The CDR3 runs to 15 residues. In DNA form, the CDR3 reads TGTGCCAGCAGTCTCCGGGACATGGGGAATCAGCCCCAGCATTTT. Translated, it gives CASSLRDMGNQPQHF.

The V call is TRBV10-3, the J call TRBJ2-2, with D perhaps TRBD1 (6 bases). The CDR3 sequence is 13 residues long. Germline-derived CDR1 and CDR2 are ENHRY and SYGVKD. Between the trimmed V and J ends, which lost 6 bases and 6 bases, there was a span of 11 bases. In DNA form, the CDR3 reads TGTGCCATCAGCGAGACAGGCGCCGGGGAGCTGTTTTTT. This encodes CAISETGAGELFF.

The CDR3 nucleotides read TGTGCCAGCAGCTTGGCCGGGTTTTCAGGGTCCGGCTACACCTTC. Translated: CASSLAGFSGSGYTF. The J gene is TRBJ1-2, the V gene TRBV5-6; D possibly corresponds to TRBD1 (5 bases). CDR1 is SGHDT, CDR2 YYEEEE, per germline. This CDR3 region has 15 residues. Trimming pared 0 bases from V and 8 bases from J, leaving 17 bases between.

Comments on this clone: A single base separates this from a much larger clone, so it may be a read error. Other DNA variants within this sample encode the same CDR3. V gene TRBV6-5 combines with J gene TRBJ2-2; TRBD2 might be the D (7 bases). Germline V gene data show CDR1 as MNHEY and CDR2 as SVGAGI. The length of the CDR3 is 14 residues. The CDR3 bases are TGTGCCAGCAGTTACGAGGGGGGGACCGGGGAGCTATTTTTT. It encodes CASSYEGGTGELFF.

The rearrangement links TRBV5-4 to TRBJ1-1; TRBD1 matches 8 bases. There are 13 residues in the CDR3. J lost 5 bases, V lost 5 bases, and 5 bases had no gene match. Per germline, CDR1 SGHNT and CDR2 YYREEE (reference sequence). CDR3: CASRQGARTEAFF. CDR3 nucleotide sequence: TGTGCCAGCAGGCAGGGGGCGCGAACTGAAGCTTTCTTT.

V gene TRBV4-1 combines with J gene TRBJ2-3, with 10 bases identical to TRBD1. The V gene's germline CDR1 is MGHRA and CDR2 YSYEKL. This CDR3 spans 15 amino acids. The ends lost 5 bases at V and 3 bases at J; junction bases unmatched: 5. CDR3 region: CASSADRGRTDTQYF. The CDR3 DNA follows: TGCGCCAGCAGCGCTGACAGGGGGCGAACAGATACGCAGTATTTT.

This clone was found a few times. The chain has TRBV18 and TRBJ1-3; D gene unclear. CDR1 is KGHSH, CDR2 LQKENI, per germline. The CDR3 is 15 amino acids. V lost 5 bases and J 0 bases, leaving 11 bases between the germline ends. The DNA for the CDR3 is TGTGCCAGCTCAGGAGGATGGGACTCTGGAAACACCATATATTTT. It codes for CASSGGWDSGNTIYF.

The chain employs TRBV7-9 and TRBJ2-1; D is unresolved. Deletions cut 5 bases from V and 5 bases from J, with 10 bases between. Germline V CDR1 and CDR2: SEHNR, FQNEAQ (reference sequence). The CDR3 is made up of 13 amino acids. The CDR3 protein is CASSPGSHNEQFF. CDR3 sequence (DNA): TGTGCCAGCAGCCCCGGGTCCCACAATGAGCAGTTCTTC. The variable domain in full, with the rest retrieved from reference TRBV7-9 and TRBJ2-1, is DTGVSQNPRHKITKRGQNVTFRCDPISEHNRLYWYRQTLGQGPEFLTYFQNEAQLEKSRLLSDRFSAERPKGSFSTLEIQRTEQGDSAMYLCASSPGSHNEQFFGPGTRLTVL.

The chain recombines TRBV7-2 with TRBJ2-2; 9 positions agree with TRBD2. CDR1 and CDR2 (germline): SGHTA, FQGNSA. The V segment lost 2 bases and the J segment 7 bases; nucleotides outside the gene matches: 8. This CDR3 region has 16 residues. CDR3 amino acids: CASSLTSGGIGGELFF. As DNA, the CDR3 is TGTGCCAGCAGCTTAACCAGCGGGGGGATTGGCGGGGAGCTGTTTTTT.

This clone was seen once. This chain connects TRBV5-6 to TRBJ2-6, with D possibly being TRBD2 (5 bases). CDR3 size: 17 residues. From germline, CDR1 is SGHDT and CDR2 YYEEEE. Trimming shortened V by 4 bases and J by 0 bases, and 14 bases separated the two germline ends. This chain's CDR3 is CASSPWRLSSGANVLTF. In nucleotides, the CDR3 is TGTGCCAGCAGCCCCTGGAGGCTGAGCTCTGGGGCCAACGTCCTGACTTTC. The variable domain in full, completed from reference TRBV5-6 and TRBJ2-6, reads DAGVTQSPTHLIKTRGQQVTLRCSPKSGHDTVSWYQQALGQGPQFIFQYYEEEERQRGNFPDRFSGHQFPNYSSELNVNALLLGDSALYLCASSPWRLSSGANVLTFGAGSRLTVL.